The entry that follows covers one TCR beta chain sequence. Its antigen is not identified. The immunoSEQ assay was version 4, run in survey mode. Some clones are missing from TCRdb's copy, which holds only in-frame ones; the method was immunoSEQ multiplex PCR. The table includes fewer than 30,000 clones, roughly 82% detected once. This sample stems from a study of persistence of HIV-infected CD4 T cells. Study findings and constraints: Antigen-responding cells were enriched for degenerate expanded CDR3beta sequences.

Stimulation used 8.5 to 10 ug/mL lysate from CMV-infected fibroblasts. CD40L/CD69 double-negative CD45RO-high memory CD4+ T cells were collected. This CDR3 spans 12 amino acids. V lost 8 bases and J lost 8, with 13 bases in between. Germline CDR1 SGHRS, CDR2 YFSETQ. The chain employs TRBV5-1 and TRBJ2-2; no firm D call. This clonotype originated in an adult man with HIV who was CMV-seropositive. This material consisted of CD4+ T cells sorted from PBMCs after approximately 20-hour stimulation, taken from a patient who received antiretroviral therapy. The DNA for the CDR3 is TGCGCCAGACCCCGCTGGTTGGGGGAGCTGTTTTTT. Translating it yields CARPRWLGELFF. The full variable domain, with the rest looked up from reference TRBV5-1 and TRBJ2-2, is KAGVTQTPRYLIKTRGQQVTLSCSPISGHRSVSWYQQTPGQGLQFLFEYFSETQRNKGNFPGRFSGRQFSNSRSEMNVSTLELGDSALYLCARPRWLGELFFGEGSRLTVL.